Listed here are 2 T cell receptor beta chains from one sample, sequenced in a study of early T cells in non-severe SARS-CoV-2 infection. TCRdb independently ran MiXCR on the 5' RACE reads; one entry per CDR3 protein. The sample lists about 45,000 distinct CDR3 sequences; around 10% were seen once. Sequences were obtained from whole blood. Receptor source: an adult who was a healthcare worker with PCR-confirmed SARS-CoV-2 infection or an uninfected control (not recorded which).

Ten or more counts support this clonotype. V gene TRBV12-3 or TRBV12-4 combines with J gene TRBJ1-3; 10 bases line up with TRBD1. The CDR3 loop spans 16 amino acids. V lost 4 bases, J lost 1 base, and 4 bases stayed unmatched. CDR3 sequence reads: CASSSRQGASGNTIYF. The CDR3 nucleotides are TGTGCCAGCAGTTCCCGACAGGGGGCTTCTGGAAACACCATATATTTT.

In this sample, this clonotype turned up a few times. The chain carries TRBV4-3 and TRBJ2-1; D possibly corresponds to TRBD2 (6 bases). This CDR3 is built from 17 residues. Germline values: CDR1 LGHNA, CDR2 YSLEER. Trimming removed 4 bases from V and 2 bases from J, with 18 bases in between. CDR3 DNA sequence: TGCGCCAGCAGCCCCCGAGGCGGAGGGGAAACCTACAATGAGCAGTTCTTC. Protein product: CASSPRGGGETYNEQFF.